The clone carrying this T cell receptor beta chain was seen just once. Other DNA sequences in this specimen translate into the identical CDR3. This sample is drawn from a study of glioma-infiltrating T cells after dendritic cell vaccination. Assay: immunoSEQ multiplex PCR; the TCRdb copy retains only in-frame clones and omits some. The data hold over 55,000 clones, with approximately 81% observed a single time. Germline V lookup: CDR1 SNHLY, CDR2 FYNNEI. CDR3 length: 16 amino acids. The V end was cut by 7 bases, the J end by 2 bases, with 20 bases between. Here the sequenced sample was blood, taken before dendritic cell vaccination. The J gene is TRBJ1-2, the V gene TRBV2; tentative D call: TRBD1 (6 bases). The sequence was obtained from a human donor with glioblastoma. The CDR3 sequence is CASISRNGGQNYGYTF. DNA for the CDR3: TGTGCCAGCATCTCTCGCAACGGGGGGCAGAACTATGGCTACACCTTC.